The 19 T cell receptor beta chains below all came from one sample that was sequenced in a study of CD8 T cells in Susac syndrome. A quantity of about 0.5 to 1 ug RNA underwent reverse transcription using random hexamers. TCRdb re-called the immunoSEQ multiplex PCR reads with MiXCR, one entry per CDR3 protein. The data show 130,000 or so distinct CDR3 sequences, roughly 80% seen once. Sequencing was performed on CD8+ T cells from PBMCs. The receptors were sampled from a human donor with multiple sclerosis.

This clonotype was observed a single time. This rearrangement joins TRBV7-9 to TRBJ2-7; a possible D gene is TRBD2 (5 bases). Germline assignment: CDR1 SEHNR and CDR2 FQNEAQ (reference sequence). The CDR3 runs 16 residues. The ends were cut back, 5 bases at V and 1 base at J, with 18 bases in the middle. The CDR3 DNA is TGTGCCAGCAGCGCAGTCCCGGGGAGTCTGTCCTACGAGCAGTACTTC. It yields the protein CASSAVPGSLSYEQYF.

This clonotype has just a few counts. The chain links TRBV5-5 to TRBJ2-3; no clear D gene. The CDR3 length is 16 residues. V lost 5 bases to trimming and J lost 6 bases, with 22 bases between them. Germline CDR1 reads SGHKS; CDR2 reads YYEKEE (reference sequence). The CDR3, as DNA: TGTGCCAGCAGTTTCACGGTGAGCGTGAGATGGGATACGCAGTATTTT. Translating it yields CASSFTVSVRWDTQYF.

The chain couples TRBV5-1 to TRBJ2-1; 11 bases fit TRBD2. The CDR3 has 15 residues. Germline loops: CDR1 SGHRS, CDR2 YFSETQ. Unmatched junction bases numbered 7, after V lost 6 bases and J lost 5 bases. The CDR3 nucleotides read TGCGCCAGCAAGAGAAGTAGCGGGAGGGACAATGAGCAGTTCTTC. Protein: CASKRSSGRDNEQFF.

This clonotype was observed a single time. The CDR3 DNA follows: TGTGCCATCGAGAGCGGGGGCGAATACAATGAGCAGTTCTTC. The encoded protein is CAIESGGEYNEQFF. V and J are TRBV10-3 and TRBJ2-1; TRBD2 agrees at 8 bases. This CDR3 has 14 residues. V was pared by 8 bases and J by 4 bases, with 7 bases of the junction left unmatched. Per the germline V gene, CDR1 is ENHRY and CDR2 is SYGVKD.

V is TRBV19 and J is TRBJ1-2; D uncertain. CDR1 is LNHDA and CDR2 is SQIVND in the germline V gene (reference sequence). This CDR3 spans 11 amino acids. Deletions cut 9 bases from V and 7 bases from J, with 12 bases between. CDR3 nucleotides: TGTGCCAGCGCCAACATCGGTGGCTACACCTTC. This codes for CASANIGGYTF. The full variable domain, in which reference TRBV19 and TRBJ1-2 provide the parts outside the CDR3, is DGGITQSPKYLFRKEGQNVTLSCEQNLNHDAMYWYRQDPGQGLRLIYYSQIVNDFQKGDIAEGYSVSREKKESFPLTVTSAQKNPTAFYLCASANIGGYTFGSGTRLTVV.

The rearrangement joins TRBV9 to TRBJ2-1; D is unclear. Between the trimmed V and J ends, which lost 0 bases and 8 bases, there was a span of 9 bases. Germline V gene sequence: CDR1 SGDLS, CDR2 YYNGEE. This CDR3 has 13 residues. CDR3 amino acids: CASSVVPGYEQFF. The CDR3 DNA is TGTGCCAGCAGCGTAGTACCCGGGTATGAGCAGTTCTTC.

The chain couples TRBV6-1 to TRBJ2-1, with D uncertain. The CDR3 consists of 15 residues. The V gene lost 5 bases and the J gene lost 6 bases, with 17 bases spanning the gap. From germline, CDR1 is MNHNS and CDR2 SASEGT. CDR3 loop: CASSPLRTFGNEQFF. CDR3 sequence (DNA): TGTGCCAGCAGTCCTCTGCGGACGTTTGGCAATGAGCAGTTCTTC.

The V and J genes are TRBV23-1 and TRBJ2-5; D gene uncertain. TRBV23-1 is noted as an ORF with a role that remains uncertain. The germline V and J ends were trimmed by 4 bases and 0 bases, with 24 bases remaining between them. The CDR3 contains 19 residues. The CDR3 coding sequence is TGCGCCAGCAGTCTCGAGTCGAACGGCCACCTAATATACCAAGAGACCCAGTACTTC. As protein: CASSLESNGHLIYQETQYF.

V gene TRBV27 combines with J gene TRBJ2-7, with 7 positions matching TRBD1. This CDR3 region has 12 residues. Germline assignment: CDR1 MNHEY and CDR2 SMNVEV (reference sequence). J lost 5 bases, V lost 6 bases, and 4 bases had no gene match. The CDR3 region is CASSQTGNEQYF. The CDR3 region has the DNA TGTGCCAGCAGCCAGACAGGGAACGAGCAGTACTTC.

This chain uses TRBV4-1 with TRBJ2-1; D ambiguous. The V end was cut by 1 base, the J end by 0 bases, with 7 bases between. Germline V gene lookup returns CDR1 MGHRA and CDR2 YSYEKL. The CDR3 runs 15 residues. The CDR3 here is CASSQVHGSYNEQFF. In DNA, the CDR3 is TGCGCCAGCAGCCAAGTTCACGGCTCCTACAATGAGCAGTTCTTC.

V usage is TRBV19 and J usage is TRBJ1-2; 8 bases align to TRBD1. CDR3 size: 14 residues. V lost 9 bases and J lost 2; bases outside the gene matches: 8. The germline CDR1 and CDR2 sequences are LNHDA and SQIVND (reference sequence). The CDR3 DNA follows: TGTGCCAGCGAGGGACAGGTAAAAAACTATGGCTACACCTTC. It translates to CASEGQVKNYGYTF.

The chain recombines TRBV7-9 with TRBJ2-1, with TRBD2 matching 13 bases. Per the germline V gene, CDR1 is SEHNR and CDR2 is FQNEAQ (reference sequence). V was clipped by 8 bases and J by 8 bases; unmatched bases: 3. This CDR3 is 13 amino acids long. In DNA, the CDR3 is TGTGCCAGCGAACTAGCGGGAGGGGATGAGCAGTTCTTC. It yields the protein CASELAGGDEQFF. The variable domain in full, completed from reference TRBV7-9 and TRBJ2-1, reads DTGVSQNPRHKITKRGQNVTFRCDPISEHNRLYWYRQTLGQGPEFLTYFQNEAQLEKSRLLSDRFSAERPKGSFSTLEIQRTEQGDSAMYLCASELAGGDEQFFGPGTRLTVL.

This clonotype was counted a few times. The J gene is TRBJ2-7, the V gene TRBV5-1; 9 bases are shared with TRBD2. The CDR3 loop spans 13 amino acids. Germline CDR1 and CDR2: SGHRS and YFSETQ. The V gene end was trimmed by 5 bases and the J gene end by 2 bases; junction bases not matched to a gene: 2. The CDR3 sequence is CASRASGAYEQYF. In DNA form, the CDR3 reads TGCGCCAGCAGGGCTAGCGGGGCCTACGAGCAGTACTTC.

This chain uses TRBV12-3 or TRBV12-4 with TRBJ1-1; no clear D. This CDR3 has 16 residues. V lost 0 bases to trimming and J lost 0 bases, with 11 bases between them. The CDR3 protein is CASSLAPIGMNTEAFF. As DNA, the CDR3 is TGTGCCAGCAGTTTAGCCCCGATAGGAATGAACACTGAAGCTTTCTTT.

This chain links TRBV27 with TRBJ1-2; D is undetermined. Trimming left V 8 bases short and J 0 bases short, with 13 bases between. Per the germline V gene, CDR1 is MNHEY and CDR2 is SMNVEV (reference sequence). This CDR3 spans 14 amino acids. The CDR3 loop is CASSPGLANYGYTF. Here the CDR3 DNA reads TGTGCCAGCTCCCCAGGTTTAGCTAACTATGGCTACACCTTC.

In DNA, the CDR3 is TGTGCCAGCAGCTATGGGACAGGGTCCTACAATGAGCAGTTCTTC. It yields the protein CASSYGTGSYNEQFF. The gene calls are TRBV11-2 and TRBJ2-1; the match to TRBD1 covers 9 bases. From germline, CDR1 is SGHAT and CDR2 FQNNGV. V was clipped by 4 bases and J by 1 base; unmatched bases: 2. CDR3 length equals 15 residues. Looking up the rest from reference TRBV11-2 and TRBJ2-1 gives the full variable domain: EAGVAQSPRYKIIEKRQSVAFWCNPISGHATLYWYQQILGQGPKLLIQFQNNGVVDDSQLPKDRFSAERLKGVDSTLKIQPAKLEDSAVYLCASSYGTGSYNEQFFGPGTRLTVL.

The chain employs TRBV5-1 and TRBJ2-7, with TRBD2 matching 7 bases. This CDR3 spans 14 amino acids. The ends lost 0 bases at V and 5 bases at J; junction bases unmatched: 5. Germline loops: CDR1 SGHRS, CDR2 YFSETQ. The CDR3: CASSLEEAGDEQYF. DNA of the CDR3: TGCGCCAGCAGCTTGGAGGAGGCGGGGGACGAGCAGTACTTC. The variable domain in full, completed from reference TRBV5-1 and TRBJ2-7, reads KAGVTQTPRYLIKTRGQQVTLSCSPISGHRSVSWYQQTPGQGLQFLFEYFSETQRNKGNFPGRFSGRQFSNSRSEMNVSTLELGDSALYLCASSLEEAGDEQYFGPGTRLTVT.

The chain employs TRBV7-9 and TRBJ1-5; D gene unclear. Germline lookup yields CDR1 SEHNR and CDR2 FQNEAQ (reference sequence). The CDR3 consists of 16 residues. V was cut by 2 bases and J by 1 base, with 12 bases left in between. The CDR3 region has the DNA TGTGCCAGCAGCTTATGGGAAAGGCTAAGCAATCAGCCCCAGCATTTT. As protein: CASSLWERLSNQPQHF.

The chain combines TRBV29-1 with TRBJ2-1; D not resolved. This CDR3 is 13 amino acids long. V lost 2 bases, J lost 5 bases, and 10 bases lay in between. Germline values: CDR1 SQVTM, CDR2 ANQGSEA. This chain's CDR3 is CSVEHWADNEQFF. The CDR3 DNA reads TGCAGCGTTGAACATTGGGCGGACAATGAGCAGTTCTTC.